Listed below are T cell receptor beta chains from one sample, sequenced in a study of monozygotic twins with inflammatory bowel disease. TCRdb re-analyzed the 5' RACE reads; it lists each CDR3 protein once, without DNA. The sample totals around 150,000 distinct CDR3 sequences; its top ten clones hold roughly 2.4%. The material sequenced was blood. The source of these receptors is a human donor with ulcerative colitis or Crohn's disease, or a healthy co-twin of an affected twin (not recorded which). Both conserved end residues are part of each CDR3.

v_gene	len	j_gene	CDR3aa
TRBV12-3/TRBV12-4	17	TRBJ1-5	CASSFDPLGQSHQPQHF
TRBV25-1	12	TRBJ2-5	CASSGQEETQYF
TRBV7-2	14	TRBJ1-4	CASSTETGWEKLFF
TRBV7-7	15	TRBJ1-1	CASSLDPTGETEAFF
TRBV7-2	14	TRBJ2-7	CASSLGLGPYEQYF
TRBV20-1	14	TRBJ2-7	CSASPDTGSYEQYF
TRBV5-4	19	TRBJ2-3	CASSTKGGGPLGGTDTQYF
TRBV12-3/TRBV12-4	16	TRBJ2-1	CASSLGGTSGYNEQFF
TRBV6-5	17	TRBJ2-3	CASSYLSGHRVTDTQYF
TRBV20-1	15	TRBJ1-2	CSAPMWGLDNYGYTF
TRBV5-1	14	TRBJ2-7	CASLQGPLGHEQYF
TRBV3-1	13	TRBJ1-6	CASSQVKESPLHF
TRBV20-1	16	TRBJ2-7	CSARKVGQDSSYEQYF
TRBV5-1	14	TRBJ1-4	CASSQDSSNEKLFF
TRBV6-1	15	TRBJ1-4	CASSPRGGSNEKLFF
TRBV7-2	15	TRBJ2-1	CASSLTAAPYNEQFF
TRBV29-1	14	TRBJ2-6	CSAETGQLANVLTF
TRBV18	14	TRBJ2-5	CASSSRGDQETQYF
TRBV7-9	13	TRBJ2-1	CASSLGFGNEQFF
TRBV2	15	TRBJ2-1	CASSRLANSYNEQFF
TRBV3-1	15	TRBJ2-7	CASSQAGGTLSEQYF
TRBV29-1	14	TRBJ1-2	CSVEEHRGESGYTF
TRBV20-1	17	TRBJ2-4	CSADPYRGGIAKNIQYF
TRBV5-1	14	TRBJ2-7	CASSLAGERYEQYF
TRBV7-2	15	TRBJ2-7	CASSLRLAAPYEQYF
TRBV7-2	15	TRBJ2-3	CASSPVRGVRDTQYF
TRBV29-1	13	TRBJ2-1	CSVETSRIHEQFF
TRBV12-3/TRBV12-4	15	TRBJ1-2	CASRPTDSSNYGYTF
TRBV18	16	TRBJ2-1	CASSPIGTGWDNEQFF
TRBV28	13	TRBJ1-5	CASSFLWVQPQHF
TRBV6-5	16	TRBJ2-3	CASSYGTGVGTDTQYF
TRBV14	12	TRBJ2-1	CASSRTYNEQFF